This passage covers 17 T cell receptor beta chains from one sample sequenced in a study of identical twins listed by TCRdb under 2016. The protocol used for the library was 5' RACE. Sequencing was carried out with an Illumina HiSeq 2000. TCRdb took the public reads, trimmed them with fastp at Q25, ran MiXCR for clone calling and kept in-frame beta chains. Rows merge per CDR3 protein into single entries with the most common DNA and genes. For this sample there are some 660,000 distinct CDR3 sequences; around 8.6% appear just once. The biggest ten clones account for around 0.98% of the sample. A further study also used this sample, focusing on yellow fever vaccine responses in identical twins.

Sequencing was done on a sample of PBMCs. Receptor source: a woman aged 18-35 years in good health.

This clonotype was seen only a few times. The rearrangement links TRBV5-1 to TRBJ2-7; 15 bases agree with TRBD2. Germline trimming cut 7 bases from V and 5 bases from J; bases unmatched to any gene: 7. CDR1 and CDR2 from the germline V gene are SGHRS and YFSETQ. This CDR3 is 15 amino acids long. The CDR3 nucleotides are TGCGCCAGCCAAGGACTAGCGGGAGGGCCTAACGAGCAGTACTTC. Translation: CASQGLAGGPNEQYF.

This clonotype was seen a handful of times. The rearrangement joins TRBV5-6 to TRBJ1-2, with TRBD1 identical over 7 bases. Germline assignment: CDR1 SGHDT and CDR2 YYEEEE. The CDR3 has 12 residues. The ends lost 4 bases at V and 8 bases at J; junction bases unmatched: 5. DNA of the CDR3: TGTGCCAGCAGCCCCGACAGGGTAGGCTACACCTTC. This translates into CASSPDRVGYTF.

This clonotype has only a few counts. The chain has TRBV4-3 and TRBJ2-7, with D possibly TRBD2 on 5 matching bases. Germline lookup yields CDR1 LGHNA and CDR2 YSLEER. The CDR3 has 16 residues. Trimming removed 0 bases at V and 3 bases at J, with 15 bases between. The CDR3 coding sequence is TGCGCCAGCAGCCAAGAGGGGAGCGGACTTTACTACGAGCAGTACTTC. Protein: CASSQEGSGLYYEQYF.

This clonotype has a handful of counts. The chain is built from TRBV5-1 and TRBJ2-2; TRBD1 matches 8 bases. This CDR3 has 16 amino acids. Germline CDR1 and CDR2: SGHRS and YFSETQ. Losses at the gene ends were 0 bases for V and 4 bases for J; bases not matched to a gene: 5. Here the CDR3 reads CASSLETGVATGELFF. In nucleotides, the CDR3 is TGCGCCAGCAGCTTGGAGACAGGGGTTGCCACCGGGGAGCTGTTTTTT. Using reference TRBV5-1 and TRBJ2-2 for the parts outside the CDR3, the full variable domain is KAGVTQTPRYLIKTRGQQVTLSCSPISGHRSVSWYQQTPGQGLQFLFEYFSETQRNKGNFPGRFSGRQFSNSRSEMNVSTLELGDSALYLCASSLETGVATGELFFGEGSRLTVL.

This clonotype has a handful of counts. The CDR3, as DNA: TGTGCCAGCAGCCGCTCCGCAGGGATTTCCTACGAGCAGTACTTC. Residues: CASSRSAGISYEQYF. The chain couples TRBV5-6 to TRBJ2-7, with D possibly TRBD1 on 5 matching bases. Germline CDR1 and CDR2: SGHDT and YYEEEE. Trimming stripped 4 bases from V and 1 base from J, with 15 bases between. The CDR3 loop spans 15 amino acids. Variable domain in full (rest from reference TRBV5-6 and TRBJ2-7): DAGVTQSPTHLIKTRGQQVTLRCSPKSGHDTVSWYQQALGQGPQFIFQYYEEEERQRGNFPDRFSGHQFPNYSSELNVNALLLGDSALYLCASSRSAGISYEQYFGPGTRLTVT.

This clonotype was seen a handful of times. The chain couples TRBV11-2 to TRBJ2-1; D is possibly TRBD1 (6 bases). The germline CDR1 and CDR2 sequences are SGHAT and FQNNGV. This CDR3 region has 17 residues. Trimming took 5 bases from V and 4 from J, leaving 21 bases between them. The CDR3 DNA sequence: TGTGCCAGCAGCCCTAGGCCCATTACAGGGTATTACAATGAGCAGTTCTTC. Amino acids: CASSPRPITGYYNEQFF. Supplemented by reference TRBV11-2 and TRBJ2-1, the full variable domain reads EAGVAQSPRYKIIEKRQSVAFWCNPISGHATLYWYQQILGQGPKLLIQFQNNGVVDDSQLPKDRFSAERLKGVDSTLKIQPAKLEDSAVYLCASSPRPITGYYNEQFFGPGTRLTVL.

The chain carries TRBV5-8 and TRBJ2-1, with 9 bases lining up with TRBD2. Trimming at V came to 8 bases and at J to 15 bases, leaving 18 bases not matched to a gene. CDR3 length equals 14 residues. Per germline, CDR1 SGHTS and CDR2 YDEGEE. CDR3 nucleotides: TGTGCCAGGGGCTACGACCTAGCGGGAAGGCTTCCGTTCTTC. Encoded protein: CARGYDLAGRLPFF.

In this sample, this clonotype turned up many times. The genes are TRBV29-1 and TRBJ2-7; 12 positions agree with TRBD2. Germline V gives CDR1 SQVTM, CDR2 ANQGSEA. The V and J ends lost 6 bases and 2 bases, in that order; junction bases with no gene match: 5. This CDR3 has 14 residues. CDR3 nucleotide sequence: TGCAGCGTCGCCTCTAGCGGGAGGGCCTACGAGCAGTACTTC. Translating it yields CSVASSGRAYEQYF.

In its sample, this clonotype was seen many times. This sequence joins TRBV7-2 and TRBJ2-3, with 8 bases fitting TRBD2. CDR3 length: 16 amino acids. The J segment lost 1 base and the V segment lost 0 bases, leaving 3 bases of the junction unmatched. CDR1 SGHTA and CDR2 FQGNSA come from the germline V gene. CDR3 DNA sequence: TGTGCCAGCAGCTTAGCGGCGGGGGGCCGCACAGATACGCAGTATTTT. Its protein is CASSLAAGGRTDTQYF.

The sample holds a few counts of this clonotype. The chain couples TRBV20-1 to TRBJ2-1; possible D gene TRBD1, 5 bases. Per the germline V gene, CDR1 is DFQATT and CDR2 is SNEGSKA (reference sequence). V was cut by 0 bases and J by 1 base, with 19 bases left in between. This CDR3 is built from 18 residues. The CDR3, as DNA: TGCAGTGCTAGAGATCCTGGCGGATCCAAGGGGTCCTACAATGAGCAGTTCTTC. It is translated as CSARDPGGSKGSYNEQFF.

There are a few counts of this clonotype. The chain combines TRBV5-1 with TRBJ2-1, with 10 bases identical to TRBD1. V lost 4 bases, J lost 0 bases, and 13 bases stayed unmatched. The CDR3 is 19 amino acids. From germline, CDR1 is SGHRS and CDR2 YFSETQ. CDR3 sequence reads: CASSNNRDRGPSSYNEQFF. The CDR3 nucleotides read TGCGCCAGCAGCAACAACCGGGACAGGGGACCTAGCTCCTACAATGAGCAGTTCTTC. Supplemented by reference TRBV5-1 and TRBJ2-1, the full variable domain reads KAGVTQTPRYLIKTRGQQVTLSCSPISGHRSVSWYQQTPGQGLQFLFEYFSETQRNKGNFPGRFSGRQFSNSRSEMNVSTLELGDSALYLCASSNNRDRGPSSYNEQFFGPGTRLTVL.

This clonotype was counted between two and nine times. This chain links TRBV6-1 with TRBJ2-3; possible D gene TRBD2, 6 bases. Trimming cost V 6 bases and J 4 bases, with 20 bases left between them. The germline CDR1 and CDR2 sequences are MNHNS and SASEGT. The CDR3 runs 16 residues. CDR3 amino acids: CASSPIGGKGPDTQYF. The CDR3 DNA is TGTGCCAGCAGCCCCATCGGCGGGAAAGGTCCAGATACGCAGTATTTT.

This clonotype was counted between two and nine times. The chain recombines TRBV20-1 with TRBJ2-3, with TRBD2 matching 10 bases. This CDR3 spans 15 amino acids. Germline CDR1 reads DFQATT; CDR2 reads SNEGSKA (reference sequence). V shed 5 bases, J shed 4 bases, and the junction held 9 bases outside the gene matches. CDR3 protein: CSAPNSGRLADTQYF. Here the CDR3 DNA reads TGCAGTGCTCCGAATAGCGGGAGGCTCGCAGATACGCAGTATTTT.

This clonotype occurred a few times. This chain's CDR3 is CASSPWGSGANVLTF. CDR3 sequence (DNA): TGTGCCAGCAGTCCATGGGGCTCTGGGGCCAACGTCCTGACTTTC. This rearrangement joins TRBV12-3 or TRBV12-4 to TRBJ2-6; D gene uncertain. The CDR3 has 15 residues. The V end lost 5 bases, the J end lost 0 bases, and 8 bases lay between the germline ends.

CDR3 in amino acids: CAAGQGWSQETQYF. The DNA for the CDR3 is TGTGCCGCCGGACAGGGATGGAGCCAAGAGACCCAGTACTTC. The gene calls are TRBV28 and TRBJ2-5, with 8 positions matching TRBD1. V dropped 11 bases and J dropped 1; count of bases not matched to a gene: 9. Germline V gives CDR1 MDHEN, CDR2 SYDVKM. The CDR3 is 14 residues long.

This clonotype has ten or more counts. The chain couples TRBV20-1 to TRBJ2-2, with a possible D match to TRBD1 (6 bases). Trimming took 4 bases from V and 2 from J, leaving 8 bases between them. The CDR3 contains 13 residues. Germline CDR1 and CDR2: DFQATT and SNEGSKA (reference sequence). This chain's CDR3 is CSAKDSNTGELFF. The CDR3, as DNA: TGCAGTGCTAAGGACAGTAACACCGGGGAGCTGTTTTTT.

V and J are TRBV20-1 and TRBJ2-7; 9 bases are a match to TRBD1. J gave up 7 bases and V 0 bases, and 10 bases lay outside the gene matches. Germline assignment: CDR1 DFQATT and CDR2 SNEGSKA (reference sequence). This CDR3 region has 15 residues. The CDR3 DNA reads TGCAGTGCTAGAGATCAAACAGGGGGCGCGGGGGAGCAGTACTTC. Its translation: CSARDQTGGAGEQYF.